This TCR beta chain was identified during a study of T cell responses to AZD1222 COVID-19 vaccine. Study information: Timing groups of about 4 and about 12 weeks for second doses were pooled. Study observations and caveats: Distributed over spike, vaccine-associated CD4 TCRs predominated at 160-218 and 743-854. Two AZD1222 doses significantly raised spike-specific TCR breadth and depth over controls.

Sequenced by immunoSEQ multiplex PCR; TCRdb stores in-frame clones only, minus some. The data show approximately 130,000 clones, 93% seen once. The V gene's germline CDR1 is MDHEN and CDR2 SYDVKM. Trimming at V came to 3 bases and at J to 14 bases, leaving 1 base not matched to a gene. The CDR3 consists of 11 residues. About this clone itself: What it binds is unknown.

The chain uses TRBV28 and TRBJ2-1, with 10 bases matching TRBD1. This clonotype originated in an adult in good health. The source material was peripheral blood, sampled on day 0 of AZD1222 vaccination. The CDR3 sequence: CASSLGTGEFF. Written as DNA, the CDR3 is TGTGCCAGCAGTTTGGGGACAGGGGAGTTCTTC.